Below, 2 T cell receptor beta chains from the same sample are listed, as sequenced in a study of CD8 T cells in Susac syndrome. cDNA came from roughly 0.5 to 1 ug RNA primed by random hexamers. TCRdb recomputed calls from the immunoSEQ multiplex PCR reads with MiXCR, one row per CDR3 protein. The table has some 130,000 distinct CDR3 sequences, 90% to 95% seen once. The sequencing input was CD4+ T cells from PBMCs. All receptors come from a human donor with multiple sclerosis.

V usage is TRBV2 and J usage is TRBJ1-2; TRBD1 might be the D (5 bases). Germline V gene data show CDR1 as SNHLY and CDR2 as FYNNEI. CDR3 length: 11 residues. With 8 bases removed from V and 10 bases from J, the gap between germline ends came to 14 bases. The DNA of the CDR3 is TGTGCCAGCGACAGCGGCCAAGCCTACACCTTC. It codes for CASDSGQAYTF. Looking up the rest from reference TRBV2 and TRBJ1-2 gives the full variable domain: EPEVTQTPSHQVTQMGQEVILRCVPISNHLYFYWYRQILGQKVEFLVSFYNNEISEKSEIFDDQFSVERPDGSNFTLKIRSTKLEDSAMYFCASDSGQAYTFGSGTRLTVV.

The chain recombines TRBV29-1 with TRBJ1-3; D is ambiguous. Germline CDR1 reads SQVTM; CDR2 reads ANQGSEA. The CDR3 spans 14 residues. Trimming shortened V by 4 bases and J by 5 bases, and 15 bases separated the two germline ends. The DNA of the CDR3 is TGCAGCGTTGCGAGCCCGGTTTCTCGAAACACCATATATTTT. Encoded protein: CSVASPVSRNTIYF.